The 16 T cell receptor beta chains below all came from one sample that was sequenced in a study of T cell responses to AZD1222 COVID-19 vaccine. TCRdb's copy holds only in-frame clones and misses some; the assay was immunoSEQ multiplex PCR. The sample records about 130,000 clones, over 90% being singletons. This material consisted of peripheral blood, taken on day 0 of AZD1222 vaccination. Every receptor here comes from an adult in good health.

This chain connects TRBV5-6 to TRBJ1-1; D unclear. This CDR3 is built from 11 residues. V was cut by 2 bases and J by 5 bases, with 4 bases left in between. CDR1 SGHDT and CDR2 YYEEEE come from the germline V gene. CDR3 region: CASSFLTEAFF. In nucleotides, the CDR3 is TGTGCCAGCAGCTTTTTGACTGAAGCTTTCTTT.

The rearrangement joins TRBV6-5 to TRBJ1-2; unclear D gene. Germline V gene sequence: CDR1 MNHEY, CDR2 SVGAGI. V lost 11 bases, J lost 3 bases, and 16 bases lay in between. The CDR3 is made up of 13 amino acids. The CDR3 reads CAVLTGVDYGYTF. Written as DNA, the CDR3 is TGTGCCGTGCTAACCGGGGTCGACTATGGCTACACCTTC.

The CDR3 DNA reads as TGTGCCAGCAGCTTGGGCCAGCTATACACCGGGGAGCTGTTTTTT. Translation: CASSLGQLYTGELFF. The chain links TRBV5-6 to TRBJ2-2; D gene uncertain. Trimming took 0 bases from V and 3 from J, leaving 9 bases between them. The germline gives CDR1 SGHDT, CDR2 YYEEEE. The length of the CDR3 is 15 residues.

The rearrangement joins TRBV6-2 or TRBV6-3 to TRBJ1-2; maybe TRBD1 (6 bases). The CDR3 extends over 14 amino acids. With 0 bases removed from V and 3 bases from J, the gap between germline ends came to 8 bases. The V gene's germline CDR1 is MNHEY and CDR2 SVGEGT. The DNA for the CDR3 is TGTGCCAGCAGTTACTCGCGGACAGACTATGGCTACACCTTC. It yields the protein CASSYSRTDYGYTF.

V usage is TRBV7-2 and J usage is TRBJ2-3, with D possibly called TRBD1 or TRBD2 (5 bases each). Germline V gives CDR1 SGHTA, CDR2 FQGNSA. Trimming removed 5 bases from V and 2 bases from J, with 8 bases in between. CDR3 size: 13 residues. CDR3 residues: CASSGGPTDTQYF. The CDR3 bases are TGTGCCAGCAGCGGGGGACCCACAGATACGCAGTATTTT.

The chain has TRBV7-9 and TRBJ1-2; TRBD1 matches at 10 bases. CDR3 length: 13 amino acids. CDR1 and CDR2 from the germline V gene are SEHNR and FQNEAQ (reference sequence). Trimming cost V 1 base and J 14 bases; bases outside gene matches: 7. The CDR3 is CASSLGGQGPSTF. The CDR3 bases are TGTGCCAGCAGCTTAGGGGGACAGGGGCCCTCTACCTTC.

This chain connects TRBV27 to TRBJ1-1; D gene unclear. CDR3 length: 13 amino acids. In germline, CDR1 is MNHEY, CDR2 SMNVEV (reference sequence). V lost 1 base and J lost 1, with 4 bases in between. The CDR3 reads CASSLYENTEAFF. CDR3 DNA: TGTGCCAGCAGTTTATACGAGAACACTGAAGCTTTCTTT.

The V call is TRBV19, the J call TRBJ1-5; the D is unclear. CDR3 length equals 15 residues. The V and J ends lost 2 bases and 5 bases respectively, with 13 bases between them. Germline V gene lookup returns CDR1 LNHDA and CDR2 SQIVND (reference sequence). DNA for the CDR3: TGTGCCAGTAGTATAAATACAGCAAATTATCAGCCCCAGCATTTT. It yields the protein CASSINTANYQPQHF.

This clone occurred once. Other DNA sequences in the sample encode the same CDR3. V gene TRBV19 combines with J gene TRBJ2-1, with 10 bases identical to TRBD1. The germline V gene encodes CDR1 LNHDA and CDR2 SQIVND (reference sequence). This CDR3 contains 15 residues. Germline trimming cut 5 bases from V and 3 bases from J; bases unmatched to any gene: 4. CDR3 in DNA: TGTGCCAGTAGTGTAAGGGACAGGGGCTACAATGAGCAGTTCTTC. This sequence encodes CASSVRDRGYNEQFF.

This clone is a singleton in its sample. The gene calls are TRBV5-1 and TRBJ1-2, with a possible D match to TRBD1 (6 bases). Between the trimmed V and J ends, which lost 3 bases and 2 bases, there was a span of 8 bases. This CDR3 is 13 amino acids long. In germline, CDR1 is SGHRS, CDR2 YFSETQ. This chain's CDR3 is CASSWDTNYGYTF. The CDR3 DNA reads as TGCGCCAGCAGCTGGGACACCAACTATGGCTACACCTTC. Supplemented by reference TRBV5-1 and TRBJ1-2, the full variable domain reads KAGVTQTPRYLIKTRGQQVTLSCSPISGHRSVSWYQQTPGQGLQFLFEYFSETQRNKGNFPGRFSGRQFSNSRSEMNVSTLELGDSALYLCASSWDTNYGYTFGSGTRLTVV.

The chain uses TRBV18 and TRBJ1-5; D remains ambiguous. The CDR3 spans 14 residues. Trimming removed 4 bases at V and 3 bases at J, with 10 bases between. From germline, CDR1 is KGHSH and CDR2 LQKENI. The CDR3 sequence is CASSLRPFNQPQHF. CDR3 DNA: TGTGCCAGCTCACTACGACCCTTCAATCAGCCCCAGCATTTT.

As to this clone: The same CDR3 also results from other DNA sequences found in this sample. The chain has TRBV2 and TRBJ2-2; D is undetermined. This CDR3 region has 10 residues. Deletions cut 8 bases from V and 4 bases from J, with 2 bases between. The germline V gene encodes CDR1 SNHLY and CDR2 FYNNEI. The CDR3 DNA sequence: TGTGCCAGCCGCACCGGGGAGCTGTTTTTT. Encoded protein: CASRTGELFF.

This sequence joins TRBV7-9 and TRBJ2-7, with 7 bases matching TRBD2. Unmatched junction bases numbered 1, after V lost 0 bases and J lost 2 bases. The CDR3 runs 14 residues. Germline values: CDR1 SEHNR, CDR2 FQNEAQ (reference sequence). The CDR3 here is CASSLAGRAYEQYF. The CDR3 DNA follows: TGTGCCAGCAGCTTAGCGGGGAGGGCCTACGAGCAGTACTTC.

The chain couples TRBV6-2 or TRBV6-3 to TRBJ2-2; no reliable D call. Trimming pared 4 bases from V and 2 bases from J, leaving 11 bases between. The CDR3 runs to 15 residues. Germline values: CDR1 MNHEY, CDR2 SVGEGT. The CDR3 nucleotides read TGTGCCAGCAGTTTGCGACAAGCCAACACCGGGGAGCTGTTTTTT. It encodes CASSLRQANTGELFF.

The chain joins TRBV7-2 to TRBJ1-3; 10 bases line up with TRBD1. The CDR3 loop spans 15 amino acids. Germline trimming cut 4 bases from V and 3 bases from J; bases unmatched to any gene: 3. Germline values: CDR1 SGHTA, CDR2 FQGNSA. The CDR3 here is CASSYGQGVGNTIYF. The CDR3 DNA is TGTGCCAGCAGCTACGGACAGGGGGTTGGAAACACCATATATTTT.

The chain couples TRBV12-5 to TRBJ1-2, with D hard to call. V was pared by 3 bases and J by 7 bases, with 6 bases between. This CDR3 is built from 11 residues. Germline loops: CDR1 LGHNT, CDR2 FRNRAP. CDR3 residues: CASGFNGGYTF. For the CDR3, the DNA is TGTGCTAGTGGTTTCAACGGTGGCTACACCTTC.